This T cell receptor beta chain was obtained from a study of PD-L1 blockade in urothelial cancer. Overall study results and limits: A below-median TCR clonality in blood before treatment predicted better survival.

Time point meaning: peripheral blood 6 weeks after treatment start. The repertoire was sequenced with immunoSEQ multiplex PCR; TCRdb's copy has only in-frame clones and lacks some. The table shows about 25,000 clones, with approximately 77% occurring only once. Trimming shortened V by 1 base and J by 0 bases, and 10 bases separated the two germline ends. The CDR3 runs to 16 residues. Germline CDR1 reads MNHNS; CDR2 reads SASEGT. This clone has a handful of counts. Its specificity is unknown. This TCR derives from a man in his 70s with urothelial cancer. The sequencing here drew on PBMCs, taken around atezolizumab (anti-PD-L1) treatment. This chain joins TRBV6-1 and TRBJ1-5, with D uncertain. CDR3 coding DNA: TGTGCCAGCAGTGAAGTCCACGGAGATAGCAATCAGCCCCAGCATTTT. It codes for CASSEVHGDSNQPQHF.